This TCR beta chain is drawn from a study of CD8 T cells in Susac syndrome. Study at large: Patients with Susac syndrome, at blood draw, were therapy-naive, on corticosteroids, or on intravenous immunoglobulin alone.

Trimming left V 2 bases short and J 4 bases short, with 16 bases between. Germline V gene lookup returns CDR1 SGDLS and CDR2 YYNGEE. This CDR3 comprises 15 residues. This clonotype was seen just once. RNA, at 0.5 to 1 ug, was reverse transcribed with random hexamers. Amplification of TCR beta CDR3 was carried out by immunoSEQ multiplex PCR, which covered 54 Vbeta and 13 Jbeta segments. MiXCR, run by TCRdb on the immunoSEQ multiplex PCR reads, gives a single entry per CDR3 protein. The profile shows 150,000 to 190,000 distinct CDR3 sequences, around 95% of them singletons. The V call is TRBV9, the J call TRBJ2-7; maybe TRBD2 (6 bases). This receptor was taken from a human donor with Susac syndrome. The sample was CD4+ T cells from PBMCs. CDR3 region: CASSVSPGLDYEQYF. As DNA, the CDR3 is TGTGCCAGCAGCGTTTCGCCGGGACTGGATTACGAGCAGTACTTC.